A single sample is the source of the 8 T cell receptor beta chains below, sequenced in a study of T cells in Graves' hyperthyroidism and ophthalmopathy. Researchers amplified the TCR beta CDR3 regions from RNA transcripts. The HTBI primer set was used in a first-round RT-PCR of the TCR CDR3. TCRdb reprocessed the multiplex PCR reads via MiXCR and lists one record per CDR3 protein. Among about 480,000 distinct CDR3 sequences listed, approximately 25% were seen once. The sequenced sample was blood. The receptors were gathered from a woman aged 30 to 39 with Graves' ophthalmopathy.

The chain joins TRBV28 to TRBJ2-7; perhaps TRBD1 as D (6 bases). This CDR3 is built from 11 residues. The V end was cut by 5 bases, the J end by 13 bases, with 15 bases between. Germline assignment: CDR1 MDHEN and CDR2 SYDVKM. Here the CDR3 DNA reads TGTGCCAGCAGTCCCCGGACAGAACACTACTTC. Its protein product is CASSPRTEHYF.

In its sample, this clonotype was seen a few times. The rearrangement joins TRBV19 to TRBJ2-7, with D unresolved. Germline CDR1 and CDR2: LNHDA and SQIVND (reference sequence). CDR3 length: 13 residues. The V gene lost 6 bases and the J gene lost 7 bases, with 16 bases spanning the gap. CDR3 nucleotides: TGTGCCAGTAGAAATTCCCAGGCGAGGGAGCAGTACTTC. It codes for CASRNSQAREQYF.

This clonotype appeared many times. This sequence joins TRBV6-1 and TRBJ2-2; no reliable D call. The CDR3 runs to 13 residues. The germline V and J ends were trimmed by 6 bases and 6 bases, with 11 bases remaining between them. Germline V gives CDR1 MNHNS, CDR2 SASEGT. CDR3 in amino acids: CASRMGLSGELFF. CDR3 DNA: TGTGCCAGCAGAATGGGGTTATCCGGGGAGCTGTTTTTT.

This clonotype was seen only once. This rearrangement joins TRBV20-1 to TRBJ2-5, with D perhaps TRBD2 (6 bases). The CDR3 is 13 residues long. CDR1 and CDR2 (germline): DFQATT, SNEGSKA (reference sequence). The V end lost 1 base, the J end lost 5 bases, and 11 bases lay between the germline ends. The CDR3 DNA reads TGCAGTGCTAGAGGGGACTCAGGGGAGACCCAGTACTTC. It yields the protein CSARGDSGETQYF.

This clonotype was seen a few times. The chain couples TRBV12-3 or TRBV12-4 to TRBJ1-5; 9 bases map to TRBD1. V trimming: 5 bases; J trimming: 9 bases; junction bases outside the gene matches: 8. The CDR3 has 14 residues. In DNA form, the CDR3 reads TGTGCCAGCAGTACGCGACAGGGGGAAAGGCCCCAGCATTTT. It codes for CASSTRQGERPQHF.

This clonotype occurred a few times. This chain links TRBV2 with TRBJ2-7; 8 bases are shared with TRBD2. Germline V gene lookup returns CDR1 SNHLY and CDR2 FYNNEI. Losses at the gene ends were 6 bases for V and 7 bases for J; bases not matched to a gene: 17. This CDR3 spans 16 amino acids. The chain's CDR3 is CASSRGRGSGVHEQYF. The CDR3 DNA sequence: TGTGCCAGCAGCAGGGGCCGGGGTAGCGGGGTCCATGAGCAGTACTTC.

CDR3 DNA: TGTGCCAGCAGCATCGACAGGGCAGATCAGCCCCAGCATTTT. Its translation is CASSIDRADQPQHF. This chain connects TRBV12-3 or TRBV12-4 to TRBJ1-5, with TRBD1 matching 7 bases. The CDR3 is 14 residues long. J lost 5 bases, V lost 6 bases, and 7 bases had no gene match.

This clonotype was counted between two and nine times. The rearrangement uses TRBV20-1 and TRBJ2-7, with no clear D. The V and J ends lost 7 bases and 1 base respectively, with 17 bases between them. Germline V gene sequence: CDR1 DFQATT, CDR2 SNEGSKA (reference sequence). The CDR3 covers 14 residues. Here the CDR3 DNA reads TGCAGTGAGTCCCCGGTGCAGCGTTCCTACGAGCAGTACTTC. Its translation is CSESPVQRSYEQYF.